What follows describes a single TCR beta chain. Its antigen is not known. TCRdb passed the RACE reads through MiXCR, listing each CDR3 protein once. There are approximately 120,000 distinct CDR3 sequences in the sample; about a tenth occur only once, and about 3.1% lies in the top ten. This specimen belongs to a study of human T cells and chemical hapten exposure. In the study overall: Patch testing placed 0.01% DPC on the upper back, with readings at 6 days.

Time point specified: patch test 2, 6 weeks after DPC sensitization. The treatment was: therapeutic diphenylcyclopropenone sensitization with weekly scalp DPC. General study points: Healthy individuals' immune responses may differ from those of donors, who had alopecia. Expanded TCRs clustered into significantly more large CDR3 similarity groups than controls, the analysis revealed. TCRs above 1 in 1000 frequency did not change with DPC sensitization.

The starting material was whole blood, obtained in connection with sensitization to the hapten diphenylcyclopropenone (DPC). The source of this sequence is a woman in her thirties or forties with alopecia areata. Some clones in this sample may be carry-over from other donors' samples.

CDR3 nucleotides: TGTGCCAGCAGTTGGAGGGGACATTCGGATACGCAGTATTTT. As protein: CASSWRGHSDTQYF. This sequence joins TRBV28 and TRBJ2-3, with D perhaps assigned TRBD1 or TRBD2 (6 bases each). This CDR3 has 14 amino acids. V lost 4 bases and J lost 6, with 14 bases in between. CDR1 is MDHEN, CDR2 SYDVKM, per germline.